This is a list of T cell receptor beta chains from one sample in a study of shared clonotypes between healthy human individuals. The data were produced by immunoSEQ multiplex PCR, yet TCRdb's version contains in-frame clones alone and is incomplete. The sample carries 2.5 million or so clones, over 85% recorded once. Sequenced sample: naive CD4+ T cells sorted from blood. These receptors were collected from a man younger than 35 in good health. The CDR3 runs from the conserved cysteine through the conserved F or W. The order of the fields is CDR3 length, V gene, J gene, D gene, clone size, CDR3 protein, CDR3 DNA. The D gene is left open where the match is weak. The listing skips clone size in some rows; elsewhere it reads once, few, many or a size class.

15	TRBV6-6	TRBJ2-4	TRBD1	-	CATKPGQLAKNIQYF	TGTGCCACAAAACCGGGACAGCTAGCCAAAAACATTCAGTACTTC
13	TRBV18	TRBJ2-7	-	-	CASSRDAVYEQYF	TGTGCCAGCTCAAGGGACGCCGTCTACGAGCAGTACTTC
15	TRBV7-2	TRBJ2-7	TRBD2	once	CASSPGLAGVHEQYF	TGTGCCAGCAGCCCGGGACTAGCGGGAGTTCACGAGCAGTACTTC
13	TRBV9	TRBJ1-5	TRBD1	few	CASSGQGLQPQHF	TGTGCCAGCAGCGGACAGGGACTTCAGCCCCAGCATTTT
13	TRBV10-3	TRBJ1-4	-	-	CAISESMGIALFF	TGTGCCATCAGTGAGTCGATGGGGATTGCGCTGTTTTTT
16	TRBV19	TRBJ2-2	-	-	CASSISDRPNTGELFF	TGTGCCAGTAGTATCTCGGACAGACCGAACACCGGGGAGCTGTTTTTT
15	TRBV30	TRBJ1-5	TRBD1	-	CAWSPLDRDLQPQHF	TGTGCCTGGAGTCCCCTTGACAGGGATCTGCAGCCCCAGCATTTT
12	TRBV30	TRBJ2-3	-	-	CAWSVGSDTQYF	TGTGCCTGGAGTGTAGGTTCAGATACGCAGTATTTT
14	TRBV10-3	TRBJ1-1	-	-	CAISQIGGSTEAFF	TGTGCCATCAGTCAGATCGGGGGGTCAACTGAAGCTTTCTTT
14	TRBV11-2	TRBJ1-3	-	-	CASSFQSSGNTIYF	TGTGCCAGCAGCTTTCAGAGCTCTGGAAACACCATATATTTT
17	TRBV5-4	TRBJ1-1	-	-	CASSPIGKQGTGTEAFF	TGTGCCAGCAGCCCCATCGGCAAACAGGGAACGGGGACTGAAGCTTTCTTT
12	TRBV2	TRBJ2-7	-	-	CASKGTPYEQYF	TGTGCCAGCAAGGGGACACCCTACGAGCAGTACTTC
15	TRBV18	TRBJ2-7	TRBD1	-	CASSDPGQGKYEQYF	TGTGCCAGCTCAGACCCGGGACAGGGAAAATACGAGCAGTACTTC
15	TRBV27	TRBJ1-3	TRBD1	-	CASSLEGARGNTIYF	TGTGCCAGCAGTTTAGAGGGGGCGCGAGGAAACACCATATATTTT
16	TRBV25-1	TRBJ1-4	-	-	CASSEFLGGGHEKLFF	TGTGCCAGCAGTGAATTTCTCGGGGGAGGGCATGAAAAACTGTTTTTT
16	TRBV7-8	TRBJ1-5	-	once	CASSLEGGSVNQPQHF	TGTGCCAGCAGCTTAGAGGGGGGGTCGGTCAATCAGCCCCAGCATTTT
14	TRBV5-1	TRBJ2-5	-	-	CASSVNQGGETQYF	TGCGCCAGCAGCGTAAACCAGGGCGGTGAGACCCAGTACTTC
13	TRBV5-5	TRBJ1-5	-	-	CASSPGRDQPQHF	TGTGCCAGCAGCCCCGGGAGGGATCAGCCCCAGCATTTT
15	TRBV6-5	TRBJ1-2	TRBD1	-	CASSYRDRTNYGYTF	TGTGCCAGCAGTTACCGGGACAGAACTAACTATGGCTACACCTTC
14	TRBV4-3	TRBJ2-2	-	-	CASSAEPNTGELFF	TGCGCCAGCAGTGCAGAGCCGAACACCGGGGAGCTGTTTTTT
15	TRBV14	TRBJ1-5	TRBD1	-	CASSPGGTGNQPQHF	TGTGCCAGCAGCCCAGGGGGGACTGGCAATCAGCCCCAGCATTTT
14	TRBV18	TRBJ1-6	-	-	CASSPGQINSPLHF	TGTGCCAGCTCACCAGGACAGATAAATTCACCCCTCCACTTT
15	TRBV11-2	TRBJ2-3	-	-	CASSLGGSGGDTQYF	TGTGCCAGCAGCTTGGGTGGAAGCGGCGGGGATACGCAGTATTTT
15	TRBV5-6	TRBJ2-5	TRBD1	-	CASTLQDRGLETQYF	TGTGCCAGCACCCTTCAGGACAGGGGGCTTGAGACCCAGTACTTC
17	TRBV11-1	TRBJ2-5	TRBD2	-	CASSPGLKKTRQETQYF	TGTGCCAGCAGCCCGGGACTAAAGAAAACCCGCCAAGAGACCCAGTACTTC
14	TRBV30	TRBJ2-3	TRBD1	-	CACSRGQGGDTQYF	TGTGCCTGCAGTCGGGGACAGGGAGGGGATACGCAGTATTTT
13	TRBV11-2	TRBJ2-7	-	-	CASRRTTTYEQYF	TGTGCCAGCAGACGGACGACAACCTACGAGCAGTACTTC
13	TRBV6-5	TRBJ2-1	-	-	CASTPTSESQQFF	TGTGCCAGCACCCCAACCTCCGAGAGCCAGCAGTTCTTC
17	TRBV18	TRBJ2-5	-	-	CASSPVRGAGALETQYF	TGTGCCAGCTCACCAGTGAGGGGTGCGGGGGCGTTGGAGACCCAGTACTTC
16	TRBV5-5	TRBJ1-3	-	-	CASSWDTSSSGNTIYF	TGTGCCAGCAGCTGGGACACTTCAAGCTCTGGAAACACCATATATTTT
15	TRBV5-1	TRBJ2-2	-	-	CASNFGTPNTGELFF	TGCGCCAGCAACTTCGGGACACCGAACACCGGGGAGCTGTTTTTT
13	TRBV29-1	TRBJ1-1	TRBD1	-	CSVARGSNTEAFF	TGCAGCGTTGCCAGGGGGAGCAACACTGAAGCTTTCTTT
15	TRBV5-1	TRBJ2-5	-	once	CASSFSRPTQETQYF	TGCGCCAGCAGCTTTTCCCGTCCGACACAAGAGACCCAGTACTTC
12	TRBV10-2	TRBJ1-2	TRBD1	-	CASTGQNYGYTF	TGCGCCAGCACGGGACAGAACTATGGCTACACCTTC
15	TRBV5-1	TRBJ2-1	-	-	CASSEGTVSYNEQFF	TGCGCCAGCAGCGAGGGAACCGTTTCGTACAATGAGCAGTTCTTC
14	TRBV7-9	TRBJ2-5	TRBD1	-	CASSLRGIQETQYF	TGTGCCAGCAGCCTCAGGGGGATTCAAGAGACCCAGTACTTC
13	TRBV19	TRBJ2-5	-	-	CASSPEEGATQYF	TGTGCCAGTAGTCCTGAGGAAGGTGCGACCCAGTACTTC
15	TRBV5-1	TRBJ2-7	-	-	CASSWGVLRSDEQYF	TGCGCCAGCAGCTGGGGCGTACTCCGATCCGACGAGCAGTACTTC
17	TRBV9	TRBJ2-2	TRBD2	-	CASSVASGGPGTGELFF	TGTGCCAGCAGCGTAGCTAGCGGGGGCCCAGGGACCGGGGAGCTGTTTTTT
14	TRBV30	TRBJ2-3	-	-	CAWNAGGGTDTQYF	TGTGCCTGGAACGCAGGCGGAGGCACAGATACGCAGTATTTT
14	TRBV2	TRBJ2-5	-	-	CASRWTRLLETQYF	TGTGCCAGCAGATGGACAAGGCTTTTAGAGACCCAGTACTTC
15	TRBV7-9	TRBJ1-5	-	-	CASSFGGTDNQPQHF	TGTGCCAGCAGTTTTGGGGGGACCGACAATCAGCCCCAGCATTTT
13	TRBV30	TRBJ2-1	-	-	CAWSDDLGLGQFF	TGTGCCTGGAGTGACGATTTGGGATTGGGGCAGTTCTTC
13	TRBV2	TRBJ2-5	-	-	CASAGWGQETQYF	TGTGCCAGCGCGGGATGGGGGCAAGAGACCCAGTACTTC
15	TRBV10-1	TRBJ2-2	TRBD2	-	CASSVVAGSTGELFF	TGCGCCAGCAGCGTGGTAGCGGGAAGCACCGGGGAGCTGTTTTTT
13	TRBV11-3	TRBJ2-7	-	-	CASSFTTVGEQYF	TGTGCCAGCAGCTTTACGACAGTTGGCGAGCAGTACTTC
13	TRBV7-2	TRBJ2-4	-	once	CASRRRDRNIQYF	TGTGCCAGCAGAAGGCGGGACCGAAACATTCAGTACTTC
12	TRBV30	TRBJ1-1	-	-	CAWGRVNTEAFF	TGTGCCTGGGGGCGAGTTAACACTGAAGCTTTCTTT
11	TRBV20-1	TRBJ2-1	TRBD1	-	CSGTGGGEQFF	TGCAGTGGGACAGGGGGCGGCGAGCAGTTCTTC
17	TRBV7-2	TRBJ2-1	-	-	CASSSRDLKISYNEQFF	TGTGCCAGCAGCTCCCGGGACCTAAAAATTTCCTACAATGAGCAGTTCTTC
12	TRBV5-1	TRBJ2-1	-	-	CASSLVGTEQFF	TGCGCCAGCAGCTTGGTGGGGACTGAGCAGTTCTTC
16	TRBV23-1	TRBJ2-7	-	-	CASSQSGTGSSYEQYF	TGCGCCAGCAGTCAATCCGGAACAGGCTCCTCCTACGAGCAGTACTTC
13	TRBV18	TRBJ1-1	-	-	CASSPTQYTEAFF	TGTGCCAGCTCACCAACCCAGTACACTGAAGCTTTCTTT
13	TRBV7-9	TRBJ2-7	-	-	CASSLAPLVEQYF	TGTGCCAGCAGCTTAGCTCCGCTAGTAGAGCAGTACTTC
15	TRBV15	TRBJ2-4	-	-	CATSSPGVAKNIQYF	TGTGCCACCAGCAGCCCCGGGGTAGCCAAAAACATTCAGTACTTC
15	TRBV7-9	TRBJ1-5	-	-	CASSLESRENQPQHF	TGTGCCAGCAGCTTAGAATCCCGGGAAAATCAGCCCCAGCATTTT
16	TRBV7-9	TRBJ2-5	TRBD2	-	CASSQGTSLKKNAQYF	TGTGCCAGCAGCCAAGGGACTAGCCTGAAGAAAAATGCCCAGTACTTC
17	TRBV5-4	TRBJ2-5	TRBD2	-	CASSPGGTSGSQETQYF	TGTGCCAGCAGCCCTGGGGGGACTAGCGGATCCCAAGAGACCCAGTACTTC
16	TRBV6-5	TRBJ1-4	TRBD1	-	CASSYSTGQGAEKLFF	TGTGCCAGCAGTTACTCGACTGGACAGGGGGCGGAAAAACTGTTTTTT
15	TRBV9	TRBJ2-7	-	-	CASSVGNSGTAEQYF	TGTGCCAGCAGCGTAGGAAATAGCGGGACAGCCGAGCAGTACTTC